This TCR beta chain was found in a study of regulatory T cells in long-lasting Graves disease. Study summary: The term persistent Graves' disease signified upward of 5 years on antithyroid drugs with positive TSH receptor antibodies. Overall study findings and caveats: Repertoires from persistent disease leaned toward TRBV28, TRBJ1-2 and TRBJ2-5. The TCR repertoire of persistent Graves' patients was less diverse than that of newly diagnosed ones.

Many counts were recorded for this clonotype. The antigen remains unidentified. Time point denoted: persistent/refractory GD, antithyroid drugs over 5 years with positive TRAb. Scientists built the TCR library using RNA that was extracted from PBMCs. Collection of peripheral blood (roughly 9 milliliters) was done using EDTA tubes. This CDR3 is 13 amino acids long. Germline CDR1 and CDR2: LNHDA and SQIVND (reference sequence). V was cut by 6 bases and J by 4 bases, with 12 bases left in between. Combining iRepertoire HTBI primers with Arm-PCR of CDR3 regions, the authors built TCR beta libraries. Each CDR3 protein gets one entry after TCRdb re-called the multiplex PCR reads with MiXCR. The table records roughly 400,000 distinct CDR3 sequences, around a fifth of them present only once.

The V and J genes are TRBV19 and TRBJ1-2, with D hard to call. The receptor was derived from a female donor with Graves disease. The sequencing used peripheral blood mononuclear cells (PBMCs), collected when the disease was refractory, from a patient treated with antithyroid drugs. The CDR3 nucleotides are TGTGCCAGTAGCTTTGACGCGGGCTATGGCTACACCTTC. This sequence encodes CASSFDAGYGYTF.